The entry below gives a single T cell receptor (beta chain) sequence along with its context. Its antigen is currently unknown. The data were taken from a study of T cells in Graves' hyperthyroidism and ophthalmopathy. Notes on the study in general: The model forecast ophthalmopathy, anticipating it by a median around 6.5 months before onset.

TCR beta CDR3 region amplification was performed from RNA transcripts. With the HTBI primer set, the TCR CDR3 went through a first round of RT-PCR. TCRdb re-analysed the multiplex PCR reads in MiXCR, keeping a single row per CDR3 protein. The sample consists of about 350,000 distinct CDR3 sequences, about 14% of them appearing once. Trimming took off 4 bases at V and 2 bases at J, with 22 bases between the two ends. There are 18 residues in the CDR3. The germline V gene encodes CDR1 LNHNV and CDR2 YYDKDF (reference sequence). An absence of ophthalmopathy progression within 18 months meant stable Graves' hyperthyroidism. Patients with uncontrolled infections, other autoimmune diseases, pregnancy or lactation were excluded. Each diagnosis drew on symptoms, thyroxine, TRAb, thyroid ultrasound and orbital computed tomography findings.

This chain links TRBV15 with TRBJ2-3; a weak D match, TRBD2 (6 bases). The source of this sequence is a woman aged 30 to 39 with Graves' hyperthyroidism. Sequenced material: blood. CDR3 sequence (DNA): TGTGCCACCAGCATAGGAGGGTTCAGCCTAGGCAACACAGATACGCAGTATTTT. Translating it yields CATSIGGFSLGNTDTQYF.